Reported below is one T cell receptor beta chain. What it binds is unknown. The primer mix had 60 Vbeta and 13 Jbeta primers. Produced via immunoSEQ multiplex PCR; TCRdb's table is partial and in-frame only. The data show about 150,000 clones, with around 79% seen just once and 1.3% to 1.5% held by the top ten. This entry comes from a study of cytomegalovirus exposure and HLA in healthy donors. With 3 bases clipped from V and 2 bases from J, the junction kept 7 bases outside the gene matches. This CDR3 has 16 residues. CDR1 and CDR2 (germline): MNHEY, SMNVEV (reference sequence). General study findings and limits: Specific recognition of CMV antigens was confirmed in vitro for three chains (all CMV-associated). Most likely, a cluster of highly shared sequence variants arose as a sequencing artifact. Upon later analysis, HLA-associated TCR beta chains proved more clonally expanded than other, equally common chains.

The V gene is TRBV27, the J gene TRBJ2-1; the match to TRBD1 covers 7 bases. This TCR derives from a man between 18 and 35 years old in good health and CMV-seronegative. Sample: PBMCs. CDR3 nucleotide sequence: TGTGCCAGCAGTTTTTCCCAGGGGGTCACCTACAATGAGCAGTTCTTC. Encoded protein: CASSFSQGVTYNEQFF.